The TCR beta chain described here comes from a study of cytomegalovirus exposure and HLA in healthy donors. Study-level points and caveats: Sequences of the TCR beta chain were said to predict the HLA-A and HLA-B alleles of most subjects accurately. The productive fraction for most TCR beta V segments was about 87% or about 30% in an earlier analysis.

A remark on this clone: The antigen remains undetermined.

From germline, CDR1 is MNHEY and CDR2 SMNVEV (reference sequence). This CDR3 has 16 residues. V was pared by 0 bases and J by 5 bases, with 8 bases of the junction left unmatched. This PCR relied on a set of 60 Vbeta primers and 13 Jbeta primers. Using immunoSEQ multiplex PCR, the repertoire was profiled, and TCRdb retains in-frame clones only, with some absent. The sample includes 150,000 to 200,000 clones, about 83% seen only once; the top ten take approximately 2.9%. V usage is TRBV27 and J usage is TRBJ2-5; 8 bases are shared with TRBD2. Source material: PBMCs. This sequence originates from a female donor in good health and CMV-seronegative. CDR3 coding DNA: TGTGCCAGCAGTTTATCCGGGGGGGCTAGGAGGGAGACCCAGTACTTC. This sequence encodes CASSLSGGARRETQYF.